The entry below gives a single T cell receptor (beta chain) sequence along with its context. Antigen specificity is unknown. The time point denotes: cycle 4 day 1 (C4D1), after more than five weeks of nivolumab. With no exception, relapse followed autologous stem cell transplantation in all patients, and brentuximab vedotin exposure varied. Through magnetic negative selection, CD8+ T cells were separated from PBMCs that had been thawed. This sample stems from a study of PD-1 blockade in classical Hodgkin lymphoma. Overall study findings and caveats: Patients who began taking nivolumab under 1 year after ASCT were left out.

Generated by immunoSEQ multiplex PCR, the TCRdb table keeps only in-frame clones and is missing some. This table has 12,000 or so clones, approximately 85% appearing once. This CDR3 has 13 residues. The ends were cut back, 4 bases at V and 4 bases at J, with 10 bases in the middle. Germline V gives CDR1 MGHDK, CDR2 SYGVNS. The rearrangement joins TRBV25-1 to TRBJ1-2; TRBD1 might be the D (5 bases). This specimen consisted of CD8+ T cells from blood, obtained before the fourth cycle of nivolumab. This clonotype originated in a human donor with classical Hodgkin lymphoma. The donor label of this sample is uncertain. The CDR3 coding sequence is TGTGCCAGCAGTGCATGGGGCTCCTATGGCTACACCTTC. Translating gives CASSAWGSYGYTF.